This T cell receptor beta chain came from a study of CD8+CD57+ T cells in acquired aplastic anemia. The wider study: The study obtained an average of about 3.1 ug of DNA from sorted CD4+ and CD8+ cells.

The CDR3 loop spans 16 amino acids. J gave up 1 base and V 7 bases, and 6 bases lay outside the gene matches. Germline assignment: CDR1 LNHNV and CDR2 YYDKDF (reference sequence). It was genomic DNA that served as the template for profiling TCR beta VDJ and CDR3. TCRdb independently ran MiXCR on the reads; one entry per CDR3 protein. The top ten clones hold 0.9% to 1.2% of a sample with 150,000 to 200,000 distinct CDR3 sequences, about 48% of them seen once. Notes on the study in general: A set of some 28 CD8+ CDR3 sequences was shared between patients and controls, and these sequences appeared highly expressed in patients.

At least ten counts were recorded for this clonotype. The antigen remains unidentified. What was sequenced was sorted CD4+, CD8+, or CD8+CD57+ T cells (not recorded which) from PBMCs. The V call is TRBV15, the J call TRBJ2-6; 8 nucleotides line up with TRBD1. The clonotype originates from a human donor in good health. CDR3: CATKGTGLSGANVLTF. The CDR3 DNA reads as TGTGCCACCAAGGGGACAGGTTTATCTGGGGCCAACGTCCTGACTTTC.